These T cell receptor beta chains were read from a single sample in a study of technical replicates of blood from a handful of donors. The repertoire was sequenced with immunoSEQ multiplex PCR; TCRdb's copy has only in-frame clones and lacks some. The data contain 84,000 or so clones, roughly 94% of them singletons. Source material: T cells isolated from PBMCs. Source of these receptors: a human donor in good health. CDR3s include the opening cysteine and the closing phenylalanine or tryptophan.

len: 13
v_gene: TRBV2
CDR3aa: CASSLGGDNVLTF

len: 15
v_gene: TRBV2
CDR3aa: CASSEQGTGGNTIYF

len: 16
v_gene: TRBV4-1
CDR3aa: CASSEGLAGGQETQYF

len: 14
v_gene: TRBV19
CDR3aa: CASSIVGGSGELFF

len: 18
v_gene: TRBV5-1
CDR3aa: CASSRTGQGLSTNEKLFF

len: 13
v_gene: TRBV28
CDR3aa: CASSPRGRYEQYF

len: 13
v_gene: TRBV2
CDR3aa: CASRKRGNQPQHF

len: 13
v_gene: TRBV27
CDR3aa: CASSLGGSYEQYF

len: 15
v_gene: TRBV29-1
CDR3aa: CSVSPSGGFQETQYF

len: 13
v_gene: TRBV7-2
CDR3aa: CASSTSTKETQYF

len: 17
v_gene: TRBV5-1
CDR3aa: CASSLDFRLAGGYEQYF

len: 12
v_gene: TRBV9
CDR3aa: CASSILLGEQFF

len: 15
v_gene: TRBV30
CDR3aa: CAWRQDSTGGNTIYF

len: 16
v_gene: TRBV7-6
CDR3aa: CASSLAVGGASYEQYF

len: 14
v_gene: TRBV2
CDR3aa: CASSQRQLIEPQHF

len: 15
v_gene: TRBV5-1
CDR3aa: CASSLDGGYQETQYF

len: 15
v_gene: TRBV11-2
CDR3aa: CASSPGPGGTDTQYF

len: 14
v_gene: TRBV27
CDR3aa: CASSPRTGERGYTF

len: 15
v_gene: TRBV29-1
CDR3aa: CSAYRTSGKGDTQYF

len: 15
v_gene: TRBV7-2
CDR3aa: CASNRGQGLGREQFF

len: 14
v_gene: TRBV25-1
CDR3aa: CATTAGTGIHEQYF

len: 13
v_gene: TRBV9
CDR3aa: CASSPRDTYEQYF

len: 14
v_gene: TRBV5-6
CDR3aa: CASSLAEQVAEAFF

len: 14
v_gene: TRBV5-1
CDR3aa: CASSSGQGISEAFF

len: 14
v_gene: TRBV7-9
CDR3aa: CASSYAGPHQPQHF

len: 14
v_gene: TRBV6-5
CDR3aa: CASRSITGNTEAFF

len: 18
v_gene: TRBV14
CDR3aa: CASSPFTRDRGRNYGYTF

len: 14
v_gene: TRBV19
CDR3aa: CASRGRGENTEAFF

len: 15
v_gene: TRBV9
CDR3aa: CASSVGASGVYEQYF

len: 13
v_gene: TRBV27
CDR3aa: CASSLRGGQPQHF

len: 14
v_gene: TRBV30
CDR3aa: CAWSPQGVNTEAFF

len: 15
v_gene: TRBV6-4
CDR3aa: CASSVLAGETDTQYF

len: 13
v_gene: TRBV29-1
CDR3aa: CSVEDSVPYGYTF

len: 14
v_gene: TRBV6-5
CDR3aa: CASSPGRETETQYF

len: 13
v_gene: TRBV6-4
CDR3aa: CASSMDMNTEAFF

len: 13
v_gene: TRBV7-9
CDR3aa: CASSPQGLDTQYF

len: 15
v_gene: TRBV7-8
CDR3aa: CASSSGQGANEKLFF

len: 15
v_gene: TRBV9
CDR3aa: CASSVGASMVYGYTF

len: 13
v_gene: TRBV2
CDR3aa: CASEEARAYEQYF

len: 13
v_gene: TRBV18
CDR3aa: CASSLTTAPGYTF

len: 15
v_gene: TRBV5-1
CDR3aa: CASSLGGSGQETQYF

len: 17
v_gene: TRBV11-2
CDR3aa: CASSFPTSGINKDEQFF

len: 15
v_gene: TRBV5-1
CDR3aa: CASSLGGRSNYGYTF

len: 13
v_gene: TRBV7-2
CDR3aa: CASSPGTSGTQFF

len: 16
v_gene: TRBV5-4
CDR3aa: CASSLGGGAANYGYTF

len: 16
v_gene: TRBV9
CDR3aa: CASSVVQFPMNTEAFF

len: 17
v_gene: TRBV7-9
CDR3aa: CASSLRGTLSSGNTIYF

len: 16
v_gene: TRBV6-1
CDR3aa: CASSGGTSGSLGEQFF

len: 12
v_gene: TRBV10-3
CDR3aa: CAISPSGHEQFF

len: 15
v_gene: TRBV5-4
CDR3aa: CASSNPSGRRNIQYF

len: 13
v_gene: TRBV7-2
CDR3aa: CASSRSSYNEQFF

len: 16
v_gene: TRBV4-1
CDR3aa: CASSQGQGNLLYGYTF

len: 14
v_gene: TRBV4-1
CDR3aa: CASSQRTGAGEQYF

len: 12
v_gene: TRBV29-1
CDR3aa: CSVADRGSGYTF

len: 13
v_gene: TRBV28
CDR3aa: CAVYSSVTYEQYF